The T cell receptor (beta chain) under discussion was sequenced for a study of patients and donors after allogeneic stem cell transplantation. The CDR3 has 17 amino acids. The junction had 11 bases not matched to a gene; V was cut back by 5 bases and J by 4 bases. One entry per CDR3 protein, called by TCRdb with MiXCR from the RT-PCR reads. The sample yields under 200,000 distinct CDR3 sequences, about 29% seen once. In its sample, this clonotype was seen a few times. This receptor was taken from a human donor who was either an allogeneic HSCT recipient or a stem cell or donor lymphocyte infusion donor (not recorded which). It is not recorded whose cells these are; they may come from a transplant donor. The rearrangement uses TRBV12-3 or TRBV12-4 and TRBJ2-4; 10 bases line up with TRBD1. The material sequenced was blood, either unsorted or a sorted T cell fraction (not recorded which). CDR3 DNA sequence: TGTGCCAGCAGTGGGCGGGGACAGGGGTTTGGAAAAAACATTCAGTACTTC. Translated: CASSGRGQGFGKNIQYF.